The T cell receptor (beta chain) under discussion was sequenced for a study of blood T cell repertoires in COVID-19. Study-level information: T cells, B-cell-depleted T cells, or PBMCs supplied cDNA or gDNA.

The table lists this clone with a count of one. Authors' analysis steps: Nucleated cell number was recorded as an estimate derived from reference gene primer amplification. Here immunoSEQ multiplex PCR was the method, and the copy in TCRdb shows in-frame clones only, minus some. V and J calls and clone size follow that table, whereas D and trimming were derived from the DNA. The profile shows under 250,000 clones, 86% of them singletons. V lost 2 bases, J lost 0 bases, and 17 bases lay in between. The CDR3 totals 17 residues. CDR1 and CDR2 from the germline V gene are SGHTA and FQGNSA. The material sequenced was peripheral blood. The J gene is TRBJ2-7, the V gene TRBV7-2, with D maybe TRBD2 (7 bases). The receptor's source is a man at least 80 years old with acute or convalescent COVID-19. As DNA, the CDR3 is TGTGCCAGCAGCTTATTTCGCGGGGGCCCTACCTCCTACGAGCAGTACTTC. Translating it yields CASSLFRGGPTSYEQYF.